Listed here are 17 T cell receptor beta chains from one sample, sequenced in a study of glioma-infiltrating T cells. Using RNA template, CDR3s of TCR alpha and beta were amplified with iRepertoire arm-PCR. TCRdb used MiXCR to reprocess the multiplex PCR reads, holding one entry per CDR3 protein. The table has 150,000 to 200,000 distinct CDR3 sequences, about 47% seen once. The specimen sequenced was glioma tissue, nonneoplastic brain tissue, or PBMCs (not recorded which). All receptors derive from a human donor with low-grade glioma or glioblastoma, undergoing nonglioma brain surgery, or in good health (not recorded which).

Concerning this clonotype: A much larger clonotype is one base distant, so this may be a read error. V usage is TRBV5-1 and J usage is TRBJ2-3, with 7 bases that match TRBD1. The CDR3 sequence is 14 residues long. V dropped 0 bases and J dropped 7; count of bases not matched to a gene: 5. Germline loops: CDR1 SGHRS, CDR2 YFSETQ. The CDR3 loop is CASSLGLRGNTQYF. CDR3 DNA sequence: TGCGCCAGCAGCTTGGGGCTCAGGGGGAATACGCAGTATTTT.

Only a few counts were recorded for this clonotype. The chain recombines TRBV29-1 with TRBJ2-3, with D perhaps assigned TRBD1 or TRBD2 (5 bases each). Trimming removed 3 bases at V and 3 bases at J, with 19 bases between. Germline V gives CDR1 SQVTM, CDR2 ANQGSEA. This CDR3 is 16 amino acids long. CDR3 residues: CSVEAPWGRGTDTQYF. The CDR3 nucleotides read TGCAGCGTTGAGGCCCCGTGGGGGAGAGGAACAGATACGCAGTATTTT.

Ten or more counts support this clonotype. CDR3 coding DNA: TGTGCCAGTTCCCCGACTAGCGGGGCCACAGATACGCAGTATTTT. Its protein product is CASSPTSGATDTQYF. The chain links TRBV19 to TRBJ2-3; 11 nucleotides match TRBD2. Germline V gene data show CDR1 as LNHDA and CDR2 as SQIVND (reference sequence). This CDR3 has 15 residues. V trimming: 8 bases; J trimming: 2 bases; junction bases outside the gene matches: 6.

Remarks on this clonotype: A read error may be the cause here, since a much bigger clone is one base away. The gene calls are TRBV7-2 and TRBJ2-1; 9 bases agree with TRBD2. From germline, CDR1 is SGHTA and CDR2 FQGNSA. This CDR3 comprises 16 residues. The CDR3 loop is CASGLRSSGNHNEQFF. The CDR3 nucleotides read TGTGCCAGCGGCTTACGTTCTAGCGGGAACCACAATGAGCAGTTCTTC.

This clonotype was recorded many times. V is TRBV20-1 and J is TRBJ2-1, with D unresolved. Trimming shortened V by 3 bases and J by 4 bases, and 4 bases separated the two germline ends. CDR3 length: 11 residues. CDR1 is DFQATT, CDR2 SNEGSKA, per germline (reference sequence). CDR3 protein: CSASWYNEQFF. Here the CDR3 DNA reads TGCAGTGCTAGCTGGTACAATGAGCAGTTCTTC.

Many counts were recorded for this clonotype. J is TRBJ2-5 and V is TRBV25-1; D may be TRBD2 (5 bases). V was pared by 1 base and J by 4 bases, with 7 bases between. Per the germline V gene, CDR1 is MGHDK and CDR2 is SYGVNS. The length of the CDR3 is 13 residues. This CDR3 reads CASSEFGGETQYF. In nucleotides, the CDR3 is TGTGCCAGCAGTGAATTCGGAGGAGAGACCCAGTACTTC.

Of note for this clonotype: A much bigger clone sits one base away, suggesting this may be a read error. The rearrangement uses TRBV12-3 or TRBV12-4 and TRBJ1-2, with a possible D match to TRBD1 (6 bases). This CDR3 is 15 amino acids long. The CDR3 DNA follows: TGTGCCAGCAGTACAAACCCAACAGGGACCTATTGCTACACCTTC. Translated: CASSTNPTGTYCYTF.

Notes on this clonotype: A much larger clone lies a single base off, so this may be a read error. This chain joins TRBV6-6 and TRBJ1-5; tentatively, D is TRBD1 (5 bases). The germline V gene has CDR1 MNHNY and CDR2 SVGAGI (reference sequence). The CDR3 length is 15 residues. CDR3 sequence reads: CASSYSRDENQHQHF. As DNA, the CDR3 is TGTGCCAGCAGTTACTCCCGGGACGAGAATCAGCACCAGCATTTT.

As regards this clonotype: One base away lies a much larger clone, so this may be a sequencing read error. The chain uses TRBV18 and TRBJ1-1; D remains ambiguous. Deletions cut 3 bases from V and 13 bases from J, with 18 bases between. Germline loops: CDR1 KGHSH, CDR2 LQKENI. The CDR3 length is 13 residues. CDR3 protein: CASSPLIDVGVFF. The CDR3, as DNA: TGTGCCAGCTCACCCTTAATAGACGTGGGAGTTTTCTTT.

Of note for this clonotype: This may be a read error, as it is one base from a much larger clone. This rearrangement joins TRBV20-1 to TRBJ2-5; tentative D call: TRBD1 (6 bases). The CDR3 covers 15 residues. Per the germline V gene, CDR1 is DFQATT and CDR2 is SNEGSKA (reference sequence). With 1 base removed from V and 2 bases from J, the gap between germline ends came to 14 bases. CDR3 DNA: TGCAGTGCTAGAGTGGCGACAGGTCCACAAGAGACCCAGTACTTC. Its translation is CSARVATGPQETQYF.

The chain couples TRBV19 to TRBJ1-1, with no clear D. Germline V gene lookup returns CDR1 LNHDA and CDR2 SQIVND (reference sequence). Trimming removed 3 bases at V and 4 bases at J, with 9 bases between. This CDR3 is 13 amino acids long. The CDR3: CASSIGKATEAFF. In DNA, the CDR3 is TGTGCCAGTAGTATCGGAAAAGCCACTGAAGCTTTCTTT.

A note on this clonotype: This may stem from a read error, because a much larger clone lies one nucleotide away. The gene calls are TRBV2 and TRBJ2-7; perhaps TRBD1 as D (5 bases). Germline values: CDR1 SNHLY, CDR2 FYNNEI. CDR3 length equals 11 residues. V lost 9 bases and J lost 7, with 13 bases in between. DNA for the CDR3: TGTGCCAGAAGCCAGGGTGCTGAGCAGTACTTC. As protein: CARSQGAEQYF.

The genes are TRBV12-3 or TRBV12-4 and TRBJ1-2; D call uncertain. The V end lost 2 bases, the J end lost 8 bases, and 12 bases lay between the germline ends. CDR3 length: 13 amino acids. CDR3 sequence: CASSLLHWAGYTF. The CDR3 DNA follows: TGTGCCAGCAGTTTATTGCACTGGGCGGGCTACACCTTC.

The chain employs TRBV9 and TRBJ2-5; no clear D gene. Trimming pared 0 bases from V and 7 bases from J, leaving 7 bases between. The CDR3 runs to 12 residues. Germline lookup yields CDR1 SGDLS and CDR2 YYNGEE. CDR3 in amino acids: CASSVVAGTQYF. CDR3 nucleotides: TGTGCCAGCAGCGTAGTTGCCGGGACCCAGTACTTC.

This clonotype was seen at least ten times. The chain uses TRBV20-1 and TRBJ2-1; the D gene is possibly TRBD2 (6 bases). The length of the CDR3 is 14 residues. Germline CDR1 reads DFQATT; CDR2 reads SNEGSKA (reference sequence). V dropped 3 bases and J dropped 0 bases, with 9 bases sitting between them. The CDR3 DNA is TGCAGTGCTAGTCGGGAGAGCTCCTACAATGAGCAGTTCTTC. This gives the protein CSASRESSYNEQFF.

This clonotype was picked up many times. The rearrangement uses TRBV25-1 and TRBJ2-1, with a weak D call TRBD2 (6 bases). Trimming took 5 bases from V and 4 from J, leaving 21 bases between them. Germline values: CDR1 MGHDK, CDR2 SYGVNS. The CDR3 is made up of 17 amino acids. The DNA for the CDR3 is TGTGCCAGCAGTACAGCCCCGGGGGTCCCTTATTACAATGAGCAGTTCTTC. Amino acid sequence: CASSTAPGVPYYNEQFF.

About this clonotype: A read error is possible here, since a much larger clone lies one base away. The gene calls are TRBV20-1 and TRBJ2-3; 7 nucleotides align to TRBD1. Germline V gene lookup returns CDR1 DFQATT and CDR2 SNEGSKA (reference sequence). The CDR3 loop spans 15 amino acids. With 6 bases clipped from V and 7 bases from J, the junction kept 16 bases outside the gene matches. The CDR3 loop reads CSAQNQRQGTYTQYF. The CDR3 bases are TGCAGTGCGCAAAACCAGCGACAGGGAACCTATACGCAGTATTTT.